A single T cell receptor beta chain is shown here with its context. The sample is drawn from a study of T cell changes during pregnancy in multiple sclerosis. V was cut by 0 bases and J by 2 bases, with 14 bases left in between. The V gene's germline CDR1 is MNHEY and CDR2 SMNVEV (reference sequence). The CDR3 spans 17 residues. Assay: immunoSEQ multiplex PCR; the TCRdb copy retains only in-frame clones and omits some. Seen here are some 39,000 clones, roughly 90% observed once, and the top ten hold roughly 4%. The chain joins TRBV27 to TRBJ1-3; D gene uncertain. The sample consisted of CD8+ T cells from peripheral blood mononuclear cells, taken in the first trimester of pregnancy. The TCR was taken from a female donor with multiple sclerosis, enrolled in a pregnancy study. The CDR3 nucleotides read TGTGCCAGCAGTTTATCCGCCTATTCAAACCCTGGAAACACCATATATTTT. Translation: CASSLSAYSNPGNTIYF.